The 30 T cell receptor beta chains presented below share a single source sample, sequenced in a study of post-analysis software for immune sequencing data. cDNA libraries for TCR beta contained unique molecular identifiers. TCRdb re-derived calls from the PCR reads in MiXCR, one entry per CDR3 protein. Seen here are roughly 580,000 distinct CDR3 sequences, roughly 45% observed once, and the top ten hold more than 1.5%. Study-wide results and limits: Patients used about 5 TRBV segments, including TRBV5-6, TRBV5-1 and TRBV20-1, more often than controls.

These receptors have no known antigen. The sample consisted of blood. Every receptor here comes from a girl aged 5-17 years with multiple sclerosis.

The CDR3 bases are TGCAGTGCCACGGGGGGCAAGAACTATGGCTACACCTTC. Amino acid sequence: CSATGGKNYGYTF. The chain joins TRBV20-1 to TRBJ1-2; perhaps TRBD1 as D (6 bases). Trimming took 6 bases from V and 2 from J, leaving 13 bases between them. The CDR3 contains 13 residues. Looked up from germline, CDR1 is DFQATT and CDR2 is SNEGSKA (reference sequence).

The sample holds a few counts of this clonotype. The chain links TRBV9 to TRBJ2-1; D ambiguous. The V gene lost 0 bases and the J gene lost 12 bases, with 16 bases spanning the gap. Germline V gene sequence: CDR1 SGDLS, CDR2 YYNGEE. The CDR3 runs to 14 residues. The CDR3 loop is CASSVEASLSLQFF. In DNA, the CDR3 is TGTGCCAGCAGCGTAGAGGCATCCCTTAGTTTGCAGTTCTTC.

This rearrangement joins TRBV7-9 to TRBJ2-5; D could derive from TRBD1 or TRBD2 (5 bases each). The last part of the DNA fits TRBJ2-7 better; the J call may be wrong. Looked up from germline, CDR1 is SEHNR and CDR2 is FQNEAQ (reference sequence). The CDR3 loop spans 14 amino acids. CDR3 sequence (DNA): TGTGCCAGTAGCGCCTCGACAGAGGCCTACGAGCAGTACTTC. Translating it yields CASSASTEAYEQYF.

V usage is TRBV29-1 and J usage is TRBJ1-1; no firm D call. This CDR3 contains 13 residues. V gave up 5 bases and J gave up 1 base, with 11 bases separating them. CDR1 SQVTM and CDR2 ANQGSEA come from the germline V gene. CDR3 sequence: CSVYPLSNTEAFF. CDR3 sequence (DNA): TGCAGCGTTTATCCACTTTCGAACACTGAAGCTTTCTTT.

This clonotype was found a few times. This chain uses TRBV7-9 with TRBJ2-5; 9 bases are a match to TRBD1. The germline CDR1 and CDR2 sequences are SEHNR and FQNEAQ (reference sequence). V lost 5 bases and J lost 3; bases outside the gene matches: 7. CDR3 size: 15 residues. The CDR3 nucleotides are TGTGCCAGCAGCACAGTCGACAGGGGGAAAGAGACCCAGTACTTC. It translates to CASSTVDRGKETQYF.

The chain joins TRBV12-3 or TRBV12-4 to TRBJ2-7; a possible D gene is TRBD1 (6 bases). V shed 5 bases and J shed 3 bases, with 17 bases lying between them. This CDR3 is 15 amino acids long. This CDR3 is CASSRKQGFFYEQYF. The CDR3 nucleotides read TGTGCCAGCAGTCGGAAACAGGGATTCTTCTACGAGCAGTACTTC.

This clonotype has more than one count but fewer than ten. CDR3 sequence: CASGLGLAGGSSYEQYF. The CDR3 bases are TGTGCCAGCGGCCTGGGACTAGCGGGAGGGAGCTCCTACGAGCAGTACTTC. V is TRBV27 and J is TRBJ2-7, with 16 bases identical to TRBD2. CDR1 is MNHEY and CDR2 is SMNVEV in the germline V gene (reference sequence). V was clipped by 8 bases and J by 0 bases; unmatched bases: 7. The CDR3 totals 17 residues.

The gene calls are TRBV7-6 and TRBJ2-5; D is possibly TRBD1 or TRBD2 (6 bases each). V was trimmed by 2 bases and J by 5 bases, leaving 12 bases between them. In germline, CDR1 is SGHVS, CDR2 FNYEAQ. CDR3 size: 14 residues. The CDR3, as DNA: TGTGCCAGCAGCTTACGGGGGCAGGCTGAGACCCAGTACTTC. The encoded protein is CASSLRGQAETQYF.

The chain employs TRBV5-1 and TRBJ2-5; D is perhaps TRBD1 (7 bases). Germline CDR1 is SGHRS and CDR2 is YFSETQ. V was trimmed by 3 bases and J by 2 bases, leaving 17 bases between them. This CDR3 spans 16 amino acids. The CDR3 nucleotides read TGCGCCAGCAGCTCCCCAGCCAGGGGGGCGCAAGAGACCCAGTACTTC. Its protein product is CASSSPARGAQETQYF.

The rearrangement joins TRBV9 to TRBJ2-1; 12 bases map to TRBD2. Germline CDR1 SGDLS, CDR2 YYNGEE. V lost 4 bases and J lost 4; bases outside the gene matches: 6. This CDR3 is built from 16 residues. CDR3 bases: TGTGCCAGCAGCTACCGGACTAGCGGGACTTACAATGAGCAGTTCTTC. Amino acid sequence: CASSYRTSGTYNEQFF.

This clonotype occurred a few times. The chain links TRBV6-6 to TRBJ2-5, with D unresolved. The CDR3 extends over 15 amino acids. Germline-derived CDR1 and CDR2 are MNHNY and SVGAGI (reference sequence). The ends were cut back, 2 bases at V and 2 bases at J, with 12 bases in the middle. The CDR3 protein is CASSYTSALQETQYF. CDR3 bases: TGTGCCAGCAGTTACACTTCAGCGCTGCAAGAGACCCAGTACTTC.

The V call is TRBV12-3 or TRBV12-4, the J call TRBJ1-2; a possible D gene is TRBD1 (5 bases). The CDR3 runs 14 residues. V lost 6 bases and J 4 bases, leaving 15 bases between the germline ends. Here the CDR3 reads CASSPPRQSYGYTF. The CDR3 nucleotides are TGTGCCAGCAGCCCCCCCCGACAGTCCTATGGCTACACCTTC.

This chain connects TRBV29-1 to TRBJ2-3; D is perhaps TRBD2 (5 bases). Germline lookup yields CDR1 SQVTM and CDR2 ANQGSEA. Trimming stripped 3 bases from V and 8 bases from J, with 9 bases between. This CDR3 spans 11 amino acids. CDR3 sequence (DNA): TGCAGCGTTGACGGAGGTGGTACGCAGTATTTT. This translates into CSVDGGGTQYF.

The gene calls are TRBV20-1 and TRBJ2-1; the match to TRBD1 covers 10 bases. This CDR3 region has 13 residues. Germline CDR1 and CDR2: DFQATT and SNEGSKA (reference sequence). The ends lost 5 bases at V and 3 bases at J; junction bases unmatched: 1. CDR3 loop: CSAGTGDYNEQFF. CDR3 coding DNA: TGCAGTGCTGGGACAGGGGACTACAATGAGCAGTTCTTC.

The rearrangement uses TRBV29-1 and TRBJ1-1, with D tentatively TRBD1 (5 bases). The CDR3 is made up of 15 amino acids. Germline V gene sequence: CDR1 SQVTM, CDR2 ANQGSEA. Trimming took 5 bases from V and 0 from J, leaving 16 bases between them. CDR3 nucleotide sequence: TGCAGCGTTACGGGTTCAGGGCTGATGAACACTGAAGCTTTCTTT. Residues: CSVTGSGLMNTEAFF.

This clonotype came up a few times. The chain recombines TRBV5-1 with TRBJ2-5; 8 bases agree with TRBD1. Germline trimming cut 3 bases from V and 1 base from J; bases unmatched to any gene: 2. Germline V gives CDR1 SGHRS, CDR2 YFSETQ. The CDR3 extends over 14 amino acids. The CDR3 DNA reads as TGCGCCAGCAGCTCGGACAGGGTCCAAGAGACCCAGTACTTC. Its translation is CASSSDRVQETQYF.

This clonotype was observed a handful of times. V gene TRBV9 combines with J gene TRBJ2-7, with 10 bases fitting TRBD1. The germline gives CDR1 SGDLS, CDR2 YYNGEE. The CDR3 has 17 amino acids. J gave up 3 bases and V 3 bases, and 12 bases lay outside the gene matches. CDR3 DNA sequence: TGTGCCAGCAGCGCCCAAACCGGGACAGGGGTACTCTACGAGCAGTACTTC. Amino acid sequence: CASSAQTGTGVLYEQYF.

The gene calls are TRBV21-1 and TRBJ2-7. TRBV21-1 represents a pseudogene. The CDR3 length is 11 residues. For the CDR3, the DNA is TGTGCCAGCAGCAAAGCGGATCAACGGTACTTC. Residues: CASSKADQRYF.

This chain connects TRBV18 to TRBJ2-6; either TRBD1 or TRBD2 may fit D (5 bases each). The V gene's germline CDR1 is KGHSH and CDR2 LQKENI. Deletions cut 4 bases from V and 4 bases from J, with 11 bases between. The CDR3 totals 15 residues. CDR3 residues: CASSQGRPGANVLTF. The CDR3 bases are TGTGCCAGCTCACAGGGACGTCCGGGGGCCAACGTCCTGACTTTC.

The chain is built from TRBV21-1 and TRBJ2-4; TRBD2, the table's D call, was not compared with the DNA. TRBV21-1 is described as a pseudogene. This CDR3 region has 16 residues. This CDR3 reads CASSKLGAASKNIQYF. DNA for the CDR3: TGTGCCAGCAGCAAGTTAGGAGCGGCGTCCAAAAACATTCAGTACTTC.

V usage is TRBV12-3 or TRBV12-4 and J usage is TRBJ2-1; D may be TRBD1 or TRBD2 (7 bases each). The CDR3 sequence is 15 residues long. Deletions cut 8 bases from V and 2 bases from J, with 16 bases between. This CDR3 is CASQLGGGPYNEQFF. The CDR3 DNA is TGTGCCAGCCAACTGGGAGGGGGCCCCTACAATGAGCAGTTCTTC.

This clonotype was detected only a few times. The junction differs from germline at one of its ends, possibly a read error. The V and J genes are TRBV12-3 or TRBV12-4 and TRBJ2-2; D is possibly TRBD2 (6 bases). The CDR3 is made up of 13 amino acids. The CDR3 protein is CASSLGRVGGLFF. For the CDR3, the DNA is TGTGCCAGCAGTTTAGGCAGGGTGGGGGGGCTGTTTTTT.

The chain is built from TRBV12-5 and TRBJ1-5, with D perhaps TRBD1 (6 bases). CDR1 is LGHNT, CDR2 FRNRAP, per germline. This CDR3 is built from 21 residues. V lost 0 bases and J 0 bases, leaving 24 bases between the germline ends. CDR3 sequence reads: CASGLVLNRGRMLYSNQPQHF. The CDR3 nucleotides are TGTGCTAGTGGTTTGGTACTTAACCGGGGGCGGATGCTGTATAGCAATCAGCCCCAGCATTTT. Combining the CDR3 with reference TRBV12-5 and TRBJ1-5 gives the whole variable domain DARVTQTPRHKVTEMGQEVTMRCQPILGHNTVFWYRQTMMQGLELLAYFRNRAPLDDSGMPKDRFSAEMPDATLATLKIQPSEPRDSAVYFCASGLVLNRGRMLYSNQPQHFGDGTRLSIL.

The table lists this clonotype with a few counts. The V and J genes are TRBV7-8 and TRBJ2-3; D is possibly TRBD2 (5 bases). V was cut by 4 bases and J by 0 bases, with 14 bases left in between. This CDR3 has 16 amino acids. Germline CDR1 and CDR2: SGHVS and FQNEAQ. The CDR3 sequence is CASSSQRRSSTDTQYF. CDR3 sequence (DNA): TGTGCCAGCAGCTCCCAGCGGCGGTCAAGCACAGATACGCAGTATTTT.

Many counts were recorded for this clonotype. The rearrangement joins TRBV5-6 to TRBJ2-2; D possibly uses TRBD1 or TRBD2 (5 bases each). Germline-derived CDR1 and CDR2 are SGHDT and YYEEEE. The CDR3 length is 15 residues. Trimming took off 5 bases at V and 5 bases at J, with 16 bases between the two ends. CDR3 bases: TGTGCCAGCAGTCTCAGCCGGGACCCAACCGGGGAGCTGTTTTTT. This gives the protein CASSLSRDPTGELFF.

This rearrangement joins TRBV12-3 or TRBV12-4 to TRBJ2-1; TRBD2 is a possible D gene (5 bases). V lost 6 bases and J 0 bases, leaving 12 bases between the germline ends. This CDR3 has 15 residues. This chain's CDR3 is CASREQRGSYNEQFF. The CDR3 bases are TGTGCCAGCAGGGAACAACGGGGCTCCTACAATGAGCAGTTCTTC.

This chain connects TRBV12-3 or TRBV12-4 to TRBJ1-5; the D gene is possibly TRBD1 (6 bases). The ends were cut back, 4 bases at V and 4 bases at J, with 14 bases in the middle. The CDR3 extends over 15 amino acids. Here the CDR3 reads CASSSRTVGNQPQHF. The DNA of the CDR3 is TGTGCCAGCAGTTCTAGGACAGTGGGAAATCAGCCCCAGCATTTT.

This clonotype was counted between two and nine times. This chain uses TRBV4-1 with TRBJ2-1; 13 bases align to TRBD2. V lost 4 bases to trimming and J lost 6 bases; unmatched junction nucleotides: 6. CDR3 length equals 16 residues. CDR1 is MGHRA and CDR2 is YSYEKL in the germline V gene. The CDR3 bases are TGCGCCAGCAGCCCGTGGACTAGCGGGAGAGGCAATGAGCAGTTCTTC. Translated, it gives CASSPWTSGRGNEQFF.

This CDR3 reads CASSFAGGSYNEQFF. CDR3 nucleotide sequence: TGCGCCAGCAGTTTTGCGGGAGGCTCTTACAATGAGCAGTTCTTC. The chain employs TRBV10-2 and TRBJ2-1; 8 bases align to TRBD2. Germline trimming cut 5 bases from V and 4 bases from J; bases unmatched to any gene: 7. The CDR3 totals 15 residues. In germline, CDR1 is WSHSY, CDR2 SAAADI.

The chain joins TRBV11-2 to TRBJ2-3, with TRBD1 matching over 10 bases. Germline assignment: CDR1 SGHAT and CDR2 FQNNGV. The V segment lost 5 bases and the J segment 0 bases; nucleotides outside the gene matches: 5. CDR3 size: 16 residues. This CDR3 reads CASSRPDRGSTDTQYF. CDR3 nucleotide sequence: TGTGCCAGCAGCCGACCGGACAGGGGGAGCACAGATACGCAGTATTTT.